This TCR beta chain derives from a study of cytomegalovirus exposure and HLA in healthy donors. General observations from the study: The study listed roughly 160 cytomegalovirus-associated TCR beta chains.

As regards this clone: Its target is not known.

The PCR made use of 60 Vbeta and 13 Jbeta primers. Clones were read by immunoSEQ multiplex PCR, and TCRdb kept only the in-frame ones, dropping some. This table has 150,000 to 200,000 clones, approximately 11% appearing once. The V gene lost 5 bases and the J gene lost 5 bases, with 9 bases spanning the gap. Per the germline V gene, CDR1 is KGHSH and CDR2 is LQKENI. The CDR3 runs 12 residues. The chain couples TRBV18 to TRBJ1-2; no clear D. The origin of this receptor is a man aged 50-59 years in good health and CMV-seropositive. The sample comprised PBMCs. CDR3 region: CASSSRSYGYTF. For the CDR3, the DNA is TGTGCCAGCTCATCAAGGAGTTATGGCTACACCTTC.